The 12 T cell receptor beta chains presented below share a single source sample, sequenced in a study of identical twins. Each CDR3 protein gets one entry after TCRdb re-called the 5' RACE reads with MiXCR. The sample has a few hundred thousand distinct CDR3 sequences; about 9% are singletons. The sequenced sample consisted of naive T cells sorted from blood. The receptors originated from a woman aged 45-65 years in good health.

Many counts were recorded for this clonotype. The V call is TRBV7-3, the J call TRBJ2-7; D remains unclear. The CDR3 sequence is 13 residues long. Germline CDR1 is SGHTA and CDR2 is FQGTGA. Deletions cut 5 bases from V and 6 bases from J, with 14 bases between. For the CDR3, the DNA is TGTGCCAGCAGCCCGTCTTCTCTAGGCGAGCAGTACTTC. Protein sequence: CASSPSSLGEQYF.

The chain joins TRBV29-1 to TRBJ1-2, with D maybe TRBD1 (6 bases). V dropped 2 bases and J dropped 8 bases, with 9 bases sitting between them. This CDR3 comprises 11 residues. Per the germline V gene, CDR1 is SQVTM and CDR2 is ANQGSEA. CDR3 in amino acids: CSVEYQGGYTF. Written as DNA, the CDR3 is TGCAGCGTTGAATATCAGGGGGGCTACACCTTC.

This clonotype came up many times. The rearrangement links TRBV4-1 to TRBJ2-7; tentatively, D is TRBD2 (6 bases). The germline V and J ends were trimmed by 1 base and 3 bases, with 19 bases remaining between them. Germline CDR1 is MGHRA and CDR2 is YSYEKL. The length of the CDR3 is 17 residues. The CDR3 protein is CASSQGKQGGGRYEQYV. The CDR3 coding sequence is TGCGCCAGCAGCCAAGGGAAGCAGGGAGGTGGCCGCTACGAGCAGTACGTC.

The chain links TRBV5-1 to TRBJ2-7; 12 nucleotides agree with TRBD2. Per the germline V gene, CDR1 is SGHRS and CDR2 is YFSETQ. Unmatched junction bases numbered 3, after V lost 2 bases and J lost 6 bases. This CDR3 spans 14 amino acids. CDR3 sequence (DNA): TGCGCCAGCAGCTTTGGACTAGCGGGATCCGAGCAGTACTTC. Translating gives CASSFGLAGSEQYF.

This clonotype was observed many times. The rearrangement joins TRBV5-1 to TRBJ1-3, with TRBD1 matching 10 bases. The CDR3 length is 17 residues. Germline loops: CDR1 SGHRS, CDR2 YFSETQ. V lost 3 bases and J lost 4; bases outside the gene matches: 10. CDR3 nucleotides: TGCGCCAGCAGCTCCACCGGGACAGGGGCTTCAGGAAACACCATATATTTT. Translation gives CASSSTGTGASGNTIYF.

The rearrangement links TRBV5-1 to TRBJ2-7; the D is unclear. The CDR3 is 13 amino acids. V lost 2 bases and J lost 3, with 9 bases in between. Germline V CDR1 and CDR2: SGHRS, YFSETQ. CDR3: CASSLSRYYEQYF. CDR3 nucleotides: TGCGCCAGCAGCTTAAGTAGATACTACGAGCAGTACTTC.

The CDR3 sequence is CASTAGGWTDTQYF. CDR3 nucleotide sequence: TGCGCCAGCACCGCGGGGGGCTGGACAGATACGCAGTATTTT. This sequence joins TRBV5-1 and TRBJ2-3; 8 nucleotides line up with TRBD2. The germline gives CDR1 SGHRS, CDR2 YFSETQ. After removal of 6 bases from V and 3 bases from J, the junction contained 6 bases not matched to a gene. The CDR3 has 14 residues.

This chain uses TRBV7-2 with TRBJ2-1; 11 bases agree with TRBD2. The length of the CDR3 is 16 residues. CDR1 SGHTA and CDR2 FQGNSA come from the germline V gene. V lost 1 base, J lost 9 bases, and 8 bases stayed unmatched. The CDR3 sequence is CASSLVLAGVAGEQFF. The CDR3 DNA follows: TGTGCCAGCAGCTTAGTACTAGCGGGAGTAGCTGGTGAGCAGTTCTTC. The entire variable domain, with the rest obtained from reference TRBV7-2 and TRBJ2-1, is as follows: GAGVSQSPSNKVTEKGKDVELRCDPISGHTALYWYRQSLGQGLEFLIYFQGNSAPDKSGLPSDRFSAERTGGSVSTLTIQRTQQEDSAVYLCASSLVLAGVAGEQFFGPGTRLTVL.

The J gene is TRBJ2-3, the V gene TRBV5-1; D is unresolved. This CDR3 spans 12 amino acids. Per the germline V gene, CDR1 is SGHRS and CDR2 is YFSETQ. Trimming stripped 2 bases from V and 8 bases from J, with 9 bases between. This CDR3 reads CASSLESATQYF. The CDR3 region has the DNA TGCGCCAGCAGCTTAGAGTCAGCTACGCAGTATTTT.

This clonotype was recorded many times. V gene TRBV5-1 combines with J gene TRBJ1-2; 8 bases fit TRBD1. The V gene's germline CDR1 is SGHRS and CDR2 YFSETQ. This CDR3 is 15 amino acids long. V lost 0 bases, J lost 7 bases, and 8 bases stayed unmatched. CDR3 DNA: TGCGCCAGCAGCTTGGGCGGACAGGGAGTGGGTGGCTACACCTTC. Translation: CASSLGGQGVGGYTF. Looking up the rest from reference TRBV5-1 and TRBJ1-2 gives the full variable domain: KAGVTQTPRYLIKTRGQQVTLSCSPISGHRSVSWYQQTPGQGLQFLFEYFSETQRNKGNFPGRFSGRQFSNSRSEMNVSTLELGDSALYLCASSLGGQGVGGYTFGSGTRLTVV.

In this sample, this clonotype turned up many times. V is TRBV12-3 or TRBV12-4 and J is TRBJ2-1; 7 positions match TRBD2. V lost 3 bases and J lost 0; bases outside the gene matches: 2. The length of the CDR3 is 15 residues. DNA of the CDR3: TGTGCCAGCAGTTTTCGACTAGCCTCCTACAATGAGCAGTTCTTC. Its protein product is CASSFRLASYNEQFF.

The chain couples TRBV20-1 to TRBJ1-5; weak D call: TRBD1 (6 bases). The CDR3 sequence is 16 residues long. From germline, CDR1 is DFQATT and CDR2 SNEGSKA (reference sequence). V lost 0 bases, J lost 1 base, and 13 bases lay in between. The CDR3 nucleotides read TGCAGTGCTAGAGAGGCAGGGGCTTTGAGCAATCAGCCCCAGCATTTT. It is translated as CSAREAGALSNQPQHF.